This T cell receptor beta chain was retrieved from a study of blood T cell repertoires in COVID-19. CDR1 and CDR2 (germline): MDHEN, SYDVKM. The CDR3 contains 16 residues. The trim removed 4 bases at V and 3 bases at J, leaving 8 bases unmatched. The table lists this clone with a few counts. Assay used: immunoSEQ multiplex PCR; TCRdb lists only in-frame clones, some missing. The sample includes approximately 200,000 clones, about 82% of them seen just once. This sequence originates from a woman in her 30s who had recovered from COVID-19. The V and J genes are TRBV28 and TRBJ2-7; 11 nucleotides align to TRBD2. The specimen sequenced was PBMCs or T cells enriched from blood (not recorded which). CDR3 sequence: CASSSPTSGDYYEQYF. The CDR3 DNA is TGTGCCAGCAGTTCTCCGACTAGCGGGGACTACTACGAGCAGTACTTC.